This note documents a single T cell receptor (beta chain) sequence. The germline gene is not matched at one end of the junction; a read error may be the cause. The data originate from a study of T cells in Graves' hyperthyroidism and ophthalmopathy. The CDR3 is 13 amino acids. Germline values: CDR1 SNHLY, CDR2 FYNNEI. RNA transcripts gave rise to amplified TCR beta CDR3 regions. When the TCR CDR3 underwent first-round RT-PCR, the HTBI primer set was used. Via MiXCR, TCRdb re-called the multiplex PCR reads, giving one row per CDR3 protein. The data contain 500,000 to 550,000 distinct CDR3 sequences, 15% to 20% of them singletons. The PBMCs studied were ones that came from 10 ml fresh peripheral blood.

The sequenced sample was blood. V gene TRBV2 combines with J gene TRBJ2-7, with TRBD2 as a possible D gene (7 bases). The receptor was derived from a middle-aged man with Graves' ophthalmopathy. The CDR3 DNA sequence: TGTGCCAGCAATCAAGGGGGGGGGTACGAGCAGCACTTC. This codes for CASNQGGGYEQHF.